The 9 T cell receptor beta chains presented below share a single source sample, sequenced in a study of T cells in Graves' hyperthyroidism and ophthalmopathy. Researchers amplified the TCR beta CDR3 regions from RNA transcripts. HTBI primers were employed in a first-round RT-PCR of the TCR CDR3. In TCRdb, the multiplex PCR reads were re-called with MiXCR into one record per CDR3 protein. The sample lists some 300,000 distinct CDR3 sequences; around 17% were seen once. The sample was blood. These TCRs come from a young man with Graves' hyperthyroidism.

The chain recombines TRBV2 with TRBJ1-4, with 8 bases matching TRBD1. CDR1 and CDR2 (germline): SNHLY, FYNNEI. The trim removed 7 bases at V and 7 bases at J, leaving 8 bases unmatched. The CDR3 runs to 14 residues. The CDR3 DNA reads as TGTGCCAGCACCCCGGACAGGGTTAGTGAAAAACTGTTTTTT. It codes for CASTPDRVSEKLFF.

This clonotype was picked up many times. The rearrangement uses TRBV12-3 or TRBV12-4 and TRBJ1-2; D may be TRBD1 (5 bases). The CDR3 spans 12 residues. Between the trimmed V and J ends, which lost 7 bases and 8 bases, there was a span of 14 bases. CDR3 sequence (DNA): TGTGCCAGCACCCCCCGGGGCGTAGGCTACACCTTC. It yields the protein CASTPRGVGYTF.

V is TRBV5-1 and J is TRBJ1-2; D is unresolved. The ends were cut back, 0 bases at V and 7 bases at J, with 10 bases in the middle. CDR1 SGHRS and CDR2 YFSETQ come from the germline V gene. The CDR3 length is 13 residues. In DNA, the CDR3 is TGCGCCAGCAGCTTGGAAGCAACGGCTGGCTACACCTTC. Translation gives CASSLEATAGYTF.

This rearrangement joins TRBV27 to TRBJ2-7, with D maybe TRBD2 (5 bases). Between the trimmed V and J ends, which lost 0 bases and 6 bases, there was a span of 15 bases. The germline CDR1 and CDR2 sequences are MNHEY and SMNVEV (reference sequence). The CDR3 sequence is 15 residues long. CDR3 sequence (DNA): TGTGCCAGCAGTTTATCGGCTTTCGAGGGCCGCGAGCAGTACTTC. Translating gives CASSLSAFEGREQYF.

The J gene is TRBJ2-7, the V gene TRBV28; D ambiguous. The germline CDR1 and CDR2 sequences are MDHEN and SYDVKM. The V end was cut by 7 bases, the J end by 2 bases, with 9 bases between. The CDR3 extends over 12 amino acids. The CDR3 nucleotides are TGTGCCAGCACTGGGAACCCCTACGAGCAGTACTTC. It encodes CASTGNPYEQYF.

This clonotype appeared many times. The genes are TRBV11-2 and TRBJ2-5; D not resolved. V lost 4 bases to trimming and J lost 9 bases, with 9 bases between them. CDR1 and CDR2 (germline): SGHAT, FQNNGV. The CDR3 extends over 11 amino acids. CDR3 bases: TGTGCCAGCAGCTCCGGGCCAGCCCAGTACTTC. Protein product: CASSSGPAQYF. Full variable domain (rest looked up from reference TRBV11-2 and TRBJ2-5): EAGVAQSPRYKIIEKRQSVAFWCNPISGHATLYWYQQILGQGPKLLIQFQNNGVVDDSQLPKDRFSAERLKGVDSTLKIQPAKLEDSAVYLCASSSGPAQYFGPGTRLLVL.

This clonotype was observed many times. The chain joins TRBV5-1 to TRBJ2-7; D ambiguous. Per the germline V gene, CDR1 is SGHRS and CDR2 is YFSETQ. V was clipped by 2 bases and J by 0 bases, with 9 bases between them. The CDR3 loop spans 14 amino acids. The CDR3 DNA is TGCGCCAGCAGCTTCGGCGGAAACTCCTACGAGCAGTACTTC. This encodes CASSFGGNSYEQYF.

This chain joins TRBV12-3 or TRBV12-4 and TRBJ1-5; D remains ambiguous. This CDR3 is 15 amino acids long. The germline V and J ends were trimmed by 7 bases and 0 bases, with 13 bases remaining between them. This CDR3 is CASTLTENSNQPQHF. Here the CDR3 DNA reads TGTGCCAGCACTCTGACTGAAAATAGCAATCAGCCCCAGCATTTT.

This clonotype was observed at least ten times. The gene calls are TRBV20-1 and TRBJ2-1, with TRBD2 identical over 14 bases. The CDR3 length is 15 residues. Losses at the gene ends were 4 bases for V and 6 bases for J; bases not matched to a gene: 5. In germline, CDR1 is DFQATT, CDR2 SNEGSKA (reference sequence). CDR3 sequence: CSANPGTSGSNEQFF. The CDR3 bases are TGCAGTGCTAATCCCGGGACTAGCGGGAGCAATGAGCAGTTCTTC.